This T cell receptor (beta chain) appears in the sequencing data of a study of control samples from healthy donors and cancer patients. Germline loops: CDR1 SGHDN, CDR2 FVKESK. Trimming left V 4 bases short and J 11 bases short, with 14 bases between. The CDR3 contains 12 residues. Sequencing used immunoSEQ multiplex PCR; TCRdb keeps in-frame clones, though not all of them. Among 20,000 to 30,000 clones listed, 80% to 85% were seen once. Material: PBMCs. The chain is built from TRBV14 and TRBJ1-1; no clear D gene. The source is a man aged 55 to 69 with colorectal cancer. CDR3 sequence (DNA): TGTGCCAGCAGCCGAGTACCCCCCGGGGCTTTCTTT. Protein product: CASSRVPPGAFF.